What follows are 9 T cell receptor beta chains derived from one specimen sequenced in a study of identical twins. A single record per CDR3 protein comes from TCRdb applying MiXCR to the 5' RACE reads. The data hold some 500,000 distinct CDR3 sequences, with about 20% observed a single time. These data also featured in a second study, about T cells expressing NK-cell markers.

Sequenced sample: CD4+ T cells sorted from blood. These TCRs come from a woman aged 18-30 years in good health.

The rearrangement links TRBV9 to TRBJ2-7; D possibly matches TRBD1 or TRBD2 (5 bases each). Germline V gene data show CDR1 as SGDLS and CDR2 as YYNGEE. V lost 4 bases to trimming and J lost 3 bases, with 14 bases between them. This CDR3 is 14 amino acids long. The CDR3: CASSSRKGSYEQYF. CDR3 in DNA: TGTGCCAGCAGCAGCCGGAAGGGGAGCTACGAGCAGTACTTC.

This clonotype has only a few counts. This chain joins TRBV5-6 and TRBJ2-7; 10 bases map to TRBD1. This CDR3 has 15 amino acids. Germline CDR1 reads SGHDT; CDR2 reads YYEEEE. Germline trimming cut 5 bases from V and 2 bases from J; bases unmatched to any gene: 7. CDR3 in amino acids: CASRFRDRGAYEQYF. The CDR3 DNA follows: TGTGCCAGCAGATTCCGGGACAGGGGCGCCTACGAGCAGTACTTC. Based on the CDR3 plus reference TRBV5-6 and TRBJ2-7, the full variable domain is DAGVTQSPTHLIKTRGQQVTLRCSPKSGHDTVSWYQQALGQGPQFIFQYYEEEERQRGNFPDRFSGHQFPNYSSELNVNALLLGDSALYLCASRFRDRGAYEQYFGPGTRLTVT.

The genes are TRBV27 and TRBJ2-3; D uncertain. Germline loops: CDR1 MNHEY, CDR2 SMNVEV (reference sequence). Between the trimmed V and J ends, which lost 7 bases and 5 bases, there was a span of 13 bases. The CDR3 consists of 13 residues. This CDR3 reads CASTVRPGDTQYF. The CDR3 nucleotides read TGTGCCAGCACCGTGCGGCCGGGAGATACGCAGTATTTT.

V gene TRBV7-9 combines with J gene TRBJ1-4; D is unresolved. The CDR3 spans 17 residues. CDR1 and CDR2 from the germline V gene are SEHNR and FQNEAQ (reference sequence). V was trimmed by 1 base and J by 0 bases, leaving 12 bases between them. CDR3 coding DNA: TGTGCCAGCAGCTTAGAGGGCCCCGGTACAACTAATGAAAAACTGTTTTTT. This gives the protein CASSLEGPGTTNEKLFF.

This chain uses TRBV4-1 with TRBJ2-5; D is perhaps TRBD1 or TRBD2 (5 bases each). This CDR3 contains 14 residues. Germline V lookup: CDR1 MGHRA, CDR2 YSYEKL. Trimming removed 0 bases from V and 2 bases from J, with 7 bases in between. CDR3 protein: CASSQEWGQETQYF. DNA for the CDR3: TGCGCCAGCAGCCAAGAGTGGGGGCAAGAGACCCAGTACTTC.

The chain uses TRBV6-1 and TRBJ2-1; 9 bases match TRBD1. The CDR3 is 15 amino acids. Germline lookup yields CDR1 MNHNS and CDR2 SASEGT. Trimming removed 6 bases from V and 6 bases from J; junction bases left unmatched: 9. The CDR3 nucleotides are TGTGCCAGCAGCCCATCCCCGGGACAGGGCAATGAGCAGTTCTTC. This translates into CASSPSPGQGNEQFF.

This clonotype came up once. This chain joins TRBV15 and TRBJ2-7; TRBD1 might be the D (5 bases). Between the trimmed V and J ends, which lost 0 bases and 1 base, there was a span of 10 bases. This CDR3 region has 15 residues. Germline CDR1 and CDR2: LNHNV and YYDKDF (reference sequence). The DNA of the CDR3 is TGTGCCACCAGCAGAGACAGGGCCCGTTCCTACGAGCAGTACTTC. Its protein is CATSRDRARSYEQYF.

This clonotype was recorded at least ten times. This chain links TRBV6-5 with TRBJ2-1; D remains ambiguous. Per germline, CDR1 MNHEY and CDR2 SVGAGI. The germline V and J ends were trimmed by 2 bases and 0 bases, with 8 bases remaining between them. This CDR3 has 15 residues. Here the CDR3 reads CASSYAASSYNEQFF. The CDR3 DNA sequence: TGTGCCAGCAGTTACGCGGCTAGCTCCTACAATGAGCAGTTCTTC.

This chain connects TRBV16 to TRBJ2-1; D tentatively fits TRBD1 or TRBD2 (5 bases each). The CDR3 has 13 residues. CDR1 and CDR2 from the germline V gene are KGHSY and FQNENV. The V end was cut by 4 bases, the J end by 6 bases, with 10 bases between. CDR3: CASSPGTANEQFF. DNA for the CDR3: TGTGCCAGCAGCCCAGGGACGGCCAATGAGCAGTTCTTC.